The 27 T cell receptor beta chains in this list originate from one sample, sequenced in a study of cytomegalovirus exposure and HLA in healthy donors (dated by TCRdb to 2016 to 2017). The library was obtained by the immunoSEQ multiplex PCR assay. A mixture of 60 forward primers for TCR Vbeta segments and 13 reverse primers for TCR Jbeta segments was used in the multiplex PCR. As stored in TCRdb, this immuneACCESS dataset retains in-frame rearrangements with V and J assigned. A fraction of the clones does not appear; measured against another copy, unresolved V genes explain less than half of the discrepancy, and the remainder lacks a known reason. The sample records fewer than 150,000 clones, over 55% of which are singletons. The ten largest make up roughly 8% of the sample. Source material: PBMCs. Receptor source: a man aged 18 to 29 in good health and CMV-seropositive.

This clone was seen a handful of times. The gene calls are TRBV18 and TRBJ1-5; 10 positions agree with TRBD1. The CDR3 is made up of 14 amino acids. J was trimmed by 5 bases and V by 6 bases; bases with no gene match: 4. CDR1 and CDR2 (germline): KGHSH, LQKENI. For the CDR3, the DNA is TGTGCCAGCTCCCGACAGGGGGCGGATCAGCCCCAGCATTTT. Its translation is CASSRQGADQPQHF.

This chain connects TRBV18 to TRBJ1-1, with 7 bases lining up with TRBD1. Germline V gene data show CDR1 as KGHSH and CDR2 as LQKENI. The junction had 3 bases not matched to a gene; V was cut back by 4 bases and J by 1 base. The CDR3 is made up of 14 amino acids. As DNA, the CDR3 is TGTGCCAGCTCACAGGGGGCCTGGAACACTGAAGCTTTCTTT. Translation: CASSQGAWNTEAFF. Variable domain in full (rest from reference TRBV18 and TRBJ1-1): NAGVMQNPRHLVRRRGQEARLRCSPMKGHSHVYWYRQLPEEGLKFMVYLQKENIIDESGMPKERFSAEFPKEGPSILRIQQVVRGDSAAYFCASSQGAWNTEAFFGQGTRLTVV.

The chain couples TRBV28 to TRBJ2-7; D is perhaps TRBD2 (5 bases). CDR1 and CDR2 from the germline V gene are MDHEN and SYDVKM. V shed 3 bases and J shed 2 bases, with 14 bases lying between them. CDR3 length equals 15 residues. The CDR3, as DNA: TGTGCCAGCAGTTTTCTTGGACTTCCTCCCTACGAGCAGTACTTC. It codes for CASSFLGLPPYEQYF. The full variable domain, rest sourced from reference TRBV28 and TRBJ2-7, is DVKVTQSSRYLVKRTGEKVFLECVQDMDHENMFWYRQDPGLGLRLIYFSYDVKMKEKGDIPEGYSVSREKKERFSLILESASTNQTSMYLCASSFLGLPPYEQYFGPGTRLTVT.

This clone is termed medium-sized (0.01 to 0.1%). The chain is built from TRBV5-6 and TRBJ2-3; the match to TRBD1 covers 8 bases. With V trimmed by 4 bases and J by 4 bases, 5 bases remained unmatched. Looked up from germline, CDR1 is SGHDT and CDR2 is YYEEEE. The length of the CDR3 is 14 residues. In DNA, the CDR3 is TGTGCCAGCAGCATAACAGGGGGTTCAGATACGCAGTATTTT. As protein: CASSITGGSDTQYF.

This clone was counted a few times. V gene TRBV2 combines with J gene TRBJ2-1; TRBD2 agrees at 11 bases. The CDR3 loop spans 15 amino acids. V was pared by 6 bases and J by 4 bases, with 5 bases of the junction left unmatched. Germline CDR1 reads SNHLY; CDR2 reads FYNNEI. CDR3 in amino acids: CASRLAGGQYNEQFF. DNA for the CDR3: TGTGCCAGCAGATTAGCGGGGGGGCAGTACAATGAGCAGTTCTTC.

J is TRBJ1-5 and V is TRBV6-6, with 7 bases matching TRBD1. CDR1 is MNHNY, CDR2 SVGAGI, per germline (reference sequence). The CDR3 is 14 residues long. Trimming cost V 9 bases and J 5 bases; bases outside gene matches: 10. CDR3 loop: CASTGDGSYQPQHF. Written as DNA, the CDR3 is TGTGCCAGTACAGGGGACGGGTCGTATCAGCCCCAGCATTTT.

The CDR3 sequence is CASRFPGSNGYTF. The CDR3 DNA reads as TGTGCCAGCAGATTCCCGGGATCCAATGGCTACACCTTC. The V and J genes are TRBV6-1 and TRBJ1-2; D uncertain. The CDR3 sequence is 13 residues long. CDR1 is MNHNS, CDR2 SASEGT, per germline. Between the trimmed V and J ends, which lost 6 bases and 6 bases, there was a span of 14 bases.

This sequence joins TRBV6-5 and TRBJ2-1, with a tentative D call TRBD1 (6 bases). Per germline, CDR1 MNHEY and CDR2 SVGAGI. V lost 0 bases, J lost 11 bases, and 8 bases lay in between. The CDR3 contains 12 residues. CDR3 region: CASSYSTGQQFF. The CDR3, as DNA: TGTGCCAGCAGTTACTCGACAGGTCAGCAGTTCTTC.

This clone turned up a few times. The sample carries other DNA sequences with the same CDR3. The CDR3 DNA reads TGTGCCAGCAGCCGGGACAGCAGCAATCAGCCCCAGCATTTT. It translates to CASSRDSSNQPQHF. The rearrangement joins TRBV7-2 to TRBJ1-5, with 7 positions matching TRBD1. The V gene end was trimmed by 5 bases and the J gene end by 1 base; junction bases not matched to a gene: 2. This CDR3 is 14 amino acids long. CDR1 and CDR2 from the germline V gene are SGHTA and FQGNSA. Complete variable domain (other parts from reference TRBV7-2 and TRBJ1-5): GAGVSQSPSNKVTEKGKDVELRCDPISGHTALYWYRQSLGQGLEFLIYFQGNSAPDKSGLPSDRFSAERTGGSVSTLTIQRTQQEDSAVYLCASSRDSSNQPQHFGDGTRLSIL.

The V call is TRBV5-6, the J call TRBJ1-5, with TRBD1 matching over 9 bases. Germline assignment: CDR1 SGHDT and CDR2 YYEEEE. The V gene end was trimmed by 1 base and the J gene end by 7 bases; junction bases not matched to a gene: 0. This CDR3 spans 13 amino acids. The CDR3 bases are TGTGCCAGCAGCTTGACAGGGGGCCAGCCCCAGCATTTT. As protein: CASSLTGGQPQHF.

This clone showed up many times. The chain is built from TRBV2 and TRBJ1-6; 10 bases align to TRBD1. V lost 4 bases and J lost 7; bases outside the gene matches: 4. This CDR3 is built from 15 residues. The germline V gene encodes CDR1 SNHLY and CDR2 FYNNEI. The DNA for the CDR3 is TGTGCCAGCAGTGCCTCGACAGGGGGCAATTCACCCCTCCACTTT. Translation: CASSASTGGNSPLHF.

The chain employs TRBV11-2 and TRBJ2-1; D not certain. The CDR3 consists of 13 residues. Germline values: CDR1 SGHAT, CDR2 FQNNGV. V was clipped by 4 bases and J by 7 bases, with 11 bases between them. DNA for the CDR3: TGTGCCAGCAGCTGGAGTATCGGTAATGAGCAGTTCTTC. Translation gives CASSWSIGNEQFF. The whole variable domain, remainder taken from reference TRBV11-2 and TRBJ2-1, is EAGVAQSPRYKIIEKRQSVAFWCNPISGHATLYWYQQILGQGPKLLIQFQNNGVVDDSQLPKDRFSAERLKGVDSTLKIQPAKLEDSAVYLCASSWSIGNEQFFGPGTRLTVL.

The chain carries TRBV5-1 and TRBJ2-2, with a tentative D call TRBD1 (6 bases). Deletions cut 0 bases from V and 1 base from J, with 7 bases between. Germline V gives CDR1 SGHRS, CDR2 YFSETQ. This CDR3 has 15 amino acids. Here the CDR3 reads CASSLEGGNTGELFF. CDR3 bases: TGCGCCAGCAGCTTGGAAGGGGGGAACACCGGGGAGCTGTTTTTT.

This clone appeared a single time. The chain carries TRBV5-6 and TRBJ2-7, with D possibly being TRBD2 (5 bases). Germline CDR1 is SGHDT and CDR2 is YYEEEE. V lost 4 bases, J lost 4 bases, and 9 bases lay in between. The CDR3 loop spans 12 amino acids. The CDR3 reads CASSQSGYEQYF. In DNA, the CDR3 is TGTGCCAGCAGCCAATCGGGGTACGAGCAGTACTTC.

This clone was observed once. An end of the junction differs from the germline gene, which may be a read error. The rearrangement uses TRBV5-6 and TRBJ2-2, with D possibly being TRBD2 (6 bases). The CDR3 is made up of 14 amino acids. Germline assignment: CDR1 SGHDT and CDR2 YYEEEE. The CDR3 DNA reads TGTGCCAGCAGATCAGGGAGGAGCACCGGGGGGCTGTTTTTT. Translation gives CASRSGRSTGGLFF.

This clone showed up just once. This chain connects TRBV5-5 to TRBJ1-1, with D hard to call. CDR1 is SGHKS, CDR2 YYEKEE, per germline (reference sequence). Trimming pared 3 bases from V and 1 base from J, leaving 10 bases between. This CDR3 spans 14 amino acids. The CDR3 DNA reads TGTGCCAGCAGCTCTTCGCTAGCGAACACTGAAGCTTTCTTT. Amino acid sequence: CASSSSLANTEAFF. Supplemented by reference TRBV5-5 and TRBJ1-1, the full variable domain reads DAGVTQSPTHLIKTRGQQVTLRCSPISGHKSVSWYQQVLGQGPQFIFQYYEKEERGRGNFPDRFSARQFPNYSSELNVNALLLGDSALYLCASSSSLANTEAFFGQGTRLTVV.

The genes are TRBV6-4 and TRBJ1-2, with 8 bases lining up with TRBD1. CDR3 length: 15 amino acids. V was clipped by 0 bases and J by 8 bases; unmatched bases: 8. Looked up from germline, CDR1 is MRHNA and CDR2 is SNTAGT. DNA of the CDR3: TGTGCCAGCAGTGACTCTGGCAGGGGGCATCGCGGCTACACCTTC. It translates to CASSDSGRGHRGYTF.

The CDR3 region is CASSLSGGWDSFMNTEAFF. In DNA form, the CDR3 reads TGTGCCAGCAGCTTATCCGGTGGGTGGGACAGCTTCATGAACACTGAAGCTTTCTTT. V usage is TRBV7-9 and J usage is TRBJ1-1; 7 bases fit TRBD1. With V trimmed by 2 bases and J by 0 bases, 15 bases remained unmatched. Germline CDR1 is SEHNR and CDR2 is FQNEAQ (reference sequence). The CDR3 length is 19 residues.

The V gene is TRBV6-5, the J gene TRBJ1-6; no clear D. The CDR3 loop spans 13 amino acids. Germline assignment: CDR1 MNHEY and CDR2 SVGAGI. V shed 4 bases and J shed 8 bases, with 9 bases lying between them. The CDR3 DNA reads as TGTGCCAGCAGTTGGGCTTGGGATTCACCCCTCCACTTT. It is translated as CASSWAWDSPLHF.

The chain couples TRBV28 to TRBJ2-3; D unclear. The CDR3 covers 13 residues. Germline V gives CDR1 MDHEN, CDR2 SYDVKM. Trimming removed 3 bases at V and 0 bases at J, with 4 bases between. The CDR3 sequence: CASSLGSTDTQYF. CDR3 in DNA: TGTGCCAGCAGTTTGGGCAGCACAGATACGCAGTATTTT.

In its sample, this clone was seen a few times. The V gene is TRBV5-1, the J gene TRBJ2-3, with TRBD2 identical over 10 bases. CDR3 size: 17 residues. Looked up from germline, CDR1 is SGHRS and CDR2 is YFSETQ. V gave up 4 bases and J gave up 1 base; unmatched junction bases: 9. CDR3 residues: CASSVATSGWGTDTQYF. The CDR3, as DNA: TGCGCCAGCAGCGTCGCGACTAGCGGGTGGGGCACAGATACGCAGTATTTT.

The rearrangement joins TRBV9 to TRBJ2-5; 10 positions agree with TRBD2. This CDR3 has 14 residues. V lost 0 bases and J lost 7; bases outside the gene matches: 3. Germline V CDR1 and CDR2: SGDLS, YYNGEE. The CDR3: CASSVEPSGGTQYF. CDR3 sequence (DNA): TGTGCCAGCAGCGTAGAGCCTAGCGGGGGGACCCAGTACTTC.

This chain connects TRBV14 to TRBJ1-2; a possible D gene is TRBD1 (6 bases). Germline CDR1 reads SGHDN; CDR2 reads FVKESK. The V and J ends lost 2 bases and 4 bases respectively, with 14 bases between them. The CDR3 runs to 15 residues. The CDR3 bases are TGTGCCAGCAGCCAAATAAGAGGGGGTGGCTATGGCTACACCTTC. Protein sequence: CASSQIRGGGYGYTF. The full variable domain, its missing parts supplied by reference TRBV14 and TRBJ1-2, is EAGVTQFPSHSVIEKGQTVTLRCDPISGHDNLYWYRRVMGKEIKFLLHFVKESKQDESGMPNNRFLAERTGGTYSTLKVQPAELEDSGVYFCASSQIRGGGYGYTFGSGTRLTVV.

This sequence joins TRBV6-1 and TRBJ2-3; D perhaps matches TRBD1 (5 bases). Germline CDR1 is MNHNS and CDR2 is SASEGT. Trimming removed 3 bases from V and 0 bases from J, with 13 bases in between. The CDR3 spans 16 residues. The CDR3 region is CASSDTREASTDTQYF. CDR3 DNA sequence: TGTGCCAGCAGTGACACCAGGGAAGCTAGCACAGATACGCAGTATTTT.

This clone was found once. Relative to the germline gene, one junction end is altered; a read error may explain this. The chain carries TRBV7-8 and TRBJ1-6; the D is unclear. Per the germline V gene, CDR1 is SGHVS and CDR2 is FQNEAQ. The CDR3 extends over 15 amino acids. DNA for the CDR3: TGTGCCAGCAGCTTAGAACAATCCTTTAATTCACCCCTCCACTTT. Its protein is CASSLEQSFNSPLHF.

This clone was seen more than once but under ten times. The rearrangement links TRBV7-6 to TRBJ1-1, with D possibly being TRBD1 (5 bases). V was trimmed by 0 bases and J by 1 base, leaving 15 bases between them. This CDR3 region has 17 residues. The germline V gene encodes CDR1 SGHVS and CDR2 FNYEAQ. The CDR3 nucleotides read TGTGCCAGCAGCTTAGCCCAGGGCCTGGGAGGGAACACTGAAGCTTTCTTT. Amino acids: CASSLAQGLGGNTEAFF.

A note on this clone: A junction boundary mismatches the germline segment, possibly from a read error. J is TRBJ1-1 and V is TRBV7-9, with D unresolved. The CDR3 length is 12 residues. Germline assignment: CDR1 SEHNR and CDR2 FQNEAQ (reference sequence). This CDR3 is CSSSLGVYEAFF. Written as DNA, the CDR3 is TGTTCCAGCAGCTTAGGTGTCTACGAAGCTTTCTTT.